This is a list of T cell receptor beta chains from one sample in a study of T cell responses to AZD1222 COVID-19 vaccine. Using immunoSEQ multiplex PCR, the repertoire was profiled, and TCRdb retains in-frame clones only, with some absent. This sample yields about 150,000 clones, of which around nine tenths are seen a single time; 2.5% to 3% belongs to the top ten. The material sequenced was peripheral blood, taken on day 0 of MenACWY control vaccination. These receptors came from an adult in good health. Each CDR3 is given with its conserved first and last residue. Clone sizes are given selectively: once, few, many, or a class where the clone is expanded.

CASSSVGTVAEQYF	14	TRBJ2-7	once	TRBV27
CASSEPWTSGRGNEQFF	17	TRBJ2-1	.	TRBV10-2
CASSLLSRFTDTQYF	15	TRBJ2-3	.	TRBV5-6
CASSLEQGLNEKLFF	15	TRBJ1-4	.	TRBV13
CASSVDNQGGYEQYF	15	TRBJ2-7	.	TRBV9
CASASAGGSSYEQYF	15	TRBJ2-7	.	TRBV6-5
CASRPGTPVTYGYTF	15	TRBJ1-2	.	TRBV5-6
CASSVLGRDAYNEQFF	16	TRBJ2-1	once	TRBV9
CASIGAPPLGAFF	13	TRBJ1-1	.	TRBV27
CASRPRAETRNEQFF	15	TRBJ2-1	.	TRBV6-5
CASSGLGGYTF	11	TRBJ1-2	.	TRBV12-3/TRBV12-4
CASMGARGVSPLHF	14	TRBJ1-6	.	TRBV19
CASSWVPSGNTIYF	14	TRBJ1-3	.	TRBV7-9
CARSGPQPFF	10	TRBJ1-1	.	TRBV2
CASSWTGAYQPQHF	14	TRBJ1-5	.	TRBV6-2/TRBV6-3
CASSSYRVLEAFF	13	TRBJ1-1	.	TRBV28
CASSAHPGLSSPLHF	15	TRBJ1-6	.	TRBV7-3
CASTPRAGGPSEQFF	15	TRBJ2-1	.	TRBV2
CASSPGPDYGYTF	13	TRBJ1-2	.	TRBV9
CATSATSGLNEKLFF	15	TRBJ1-4	.	TRBV15
CATSATGTGTNSPLHF	16	TRBJ1-6	.	TRBV15
CASKTGAHEKLFF	13	TRBJ1-4	.	TRBV19
CASRGTGEVQPQHF	14	TRBJ1-5	.	TRBV2
CASRGLAGRSYNEQFF	16	TRBJ2-1	.	TRBV7-9
CASSSRTGLGTEAFF	15	TRBJ1-1	.	TRBV7-9
CASSPSRGVDSPLHF	15	TRBJ1-6	.	TRBV18
CASSPRSTEAFF	12	TRBJ1-1	.	TRBV12-3/TRBV12-4
CASSQGGRNEQYF	13	TRBJ2-7	.	TRBV7-9
CASRVGNQPQHF	12	TRBJ1-5	once	TRBV12-3/TRBV12-4
CASSERGGGYTF	12	TRBJ1-2	.	TRBV2
CASSLDSGVNQPQHF	15	TRBJ1-5	once	TRBV5-1
CASSATGLDQPQHF	14	TRBJ1-5	few	TRBV9
CASSLEGANEKLFF	14	TRBJ1-4	.	TRBV7-9
CASSPYGYEQYF	12	TRBJ2-7	many	TRBV12-3/TRBV12-4
CASSPNTGELFF	12	TRBJ2-2	.	TRBV18
CASSLAPGTGLYEQYF	16	TRBJ2-7	once	TRBV7-8
CAWSVLGTGVGTEAFF	16	TRBJ1-1	.	TRBV30
CASSLRGPGNTIYF	14	TRBJ1-3	.	TRBV27
CASSPLGTGSSEQYF	15	TRBJ2-7	.	TRBV27
CSARGGLKAFF	11	TRBJ1-1	.	TRBV20-1
CASGTGKVTIYF	12	TRBJ1-3	.	TRBV19
CASSPRQGTPNYGYTF	16	TRBJ1-2	.	TRBV11-1
CASSQGHGGQPQHF	14	TRBJ1-5	.	TRBV3-1/TRBV3-2
CATSDYPPGYTDTIYF	16	TRBJ1-3	.	TRBV24-1
CASARTGESEGYTF	14	TRBJ1-2	.	TRBV6-4
CASSTLQGEETQYF	14	TRBJ2-5	.	TRBV9
CASSLGQAGTYEQYF	15	TRBJ2-7	.	TRBV7-6
CASSPTGMGEQYF	13	TRBJ2-7	.	TRBV11-2
CASSLTGFPRDGYTF	15	TRBJ1-2	.	TRBV3-1/TRBV3-2